One and the same sample provided the 20 T cell receptor beta chains below, sequenced in a study of identical twins. TCRdb re-analysed the 5' RACE reads in MiXCR, keeping a single row per CDR3 protein. The sample shows 1.5 million to 2 million distinct CDR3 sequences, around a third of them seen only once. Sequenced material: cord blood. These TCRs come from a newborn girl in good health.

This clonotype has just a few counts. The chain is built from TRBV10-2 and TRBJ1-2; D ambiguous. Germline CDR1 and CDR2: WSHSY and SAAADI. This CDR3 region has 13 residues. Trimming took off 4 bases at V and 4 bases at J, with 10 bases between the two ends. CDR3 DNA sequence: TGCGCCAGCAGTGGCTCGGGCGGCTATGGCTACACCTTC. This translates into CASSGSGGYGYTF.

The rearrangement joins TRBV5-1 to TRBJ2-7; TRBD2 might be the D (7 bases). The CDR3 is made up of 14 amino acids. Trimming removed 3 bases at V and 5 bases at J, with 15 bases between. Germline-derived CDR1 and CDR2 are SGHRS and YFSETQ. For the CDR3, the DNA is TGCGCCAGCAGCTCTTTCGGGGGGCAGGACGAGCAGTACTTC. This encodes CASSSFGGQDEQYF.

V gene TRBV4-1 combines with J gene TRBJ2-5; TRBD1 is a possible D gene (6 bases). Trimming took 6 bases from V and 4 from J, leaving 12 bases between them. Per germline, CDR1 MGHRA and CDR2 YSYEKL. The CDR3 totals 13 residues. The CDR3 DNA follows: TGCGCCAGCAGTGGGGACATCCGAGAGACCCAGTACTTC. Translated, it gives CASSGDIRETQYF.

V usage is TRBV7-9 and J usage is TRBJ2-1; D is ambiguous. The CDR3 sequence is 14 residues long. V was clipped by 8 bases and J by 5 bases, with 16 bases between them. Germline V CDR1 and CDR2: SEHNR, FQNEAQ (reference sequence). The CDR3 region is CASRSYQPHNEQFF. The CDR3 DNA reads as TGTGCCAGCCGATCCTACCAGCCCCACAATGAGCAGTTCTTC.

This clonotype was detected only a few times. This rearrangement joins TRBV7-2 to TRBJ2-7; 7 bases fit TRBD1. The CDR3 is 18 residues long. Germline lookup yields CDR1 SGHTA and CDR2 FQGNSA. V was clipped by 1 base and J by 0 bases; unmatched bases: 12. In nucleotides, the CDR3 is TGTGCCAGCAGCTTAGGTGTGAGGATCGACAGGGCCTCCTACGAGCAGTACTTC. Its translation is CASSLGVRIDRASYEQYF.

This clonotype was found a few times. The rearrangement joins TRBV27 to TRBJ2-7; TRBD2 matches at 12 bases. CDR3 length equals 15 residues. Germline V CDR1 and CDR2: MNHEY, SMNVEV (reference sequence). After removal of 5 bases from V and 5 bases from J, the junction contained 7 bases not matched to a gene. Here the CDR3 reads CASSGRLAGVHEQYF. The DNA of the CDR3 is TGTGCCAGCAGTGGAAGACTAGCGGGAGTCCACGAGCAGTACTTC.

This chain links TRBV10-3 with TRBJ1-2; possible D gene TRBD1, 5 bases. V was trimmed by 6 bases and J by 0 bases, leaving 11 bases between them. Germline CDR1 reads ENHRY; CDR2 reads SYGVKD. The CDR3 is made up of 14 amino acids. The CDR3 bases are TGTGCCATCAGAAAGGGGAATACTAACTATGGCTACACCTTC. Its protein is CAIRKGNTNYGYTF.

The genes are TRBV27 and TRBJ2-7; D unresolved. There are 14 residues in the CDR3. Trimming took off 0 bases at V and 3 bases at J, with 9 bases between the two ends. Germline V CDR1 and CDR2: MNHEY, SMNVEV (reference sequence). CDR3 region: CASSLSKVGYEQYF. CDR3 DNA sequence: TGTGCCAGCAGTTTATCGAAAGTAGGCTACGAGCAGTACTTC.

The chain combines TRBV9 with TRBJ2-5; D is unresolved. The CDR3 covers 15 residues. V was cut by 0 bases and J by 0 bases, with 9 bases left in between. In germline, CDR1 is SGDLS, CDR2 YYNGEE. The CDR3 DNA sequence: TGTGCCAGCAGCGTAGGAGGTAGCTACCAAGAGACCCAGTACTTC. As protein: CASSVGGSYQETQYF.

The chain's CDR3 is CATSEGQFYGYTF. In DNA, the CDR3 is TGTGCCACCAGTGAGGGACAGTTCTATGGCTACACCTTC. The genes are TRBV24-1 and TRBJ1-2; 7 bases line up with TRBD1. Germline CDR1 and CDR2: KGHDR and SFDVKD. CDR3 length equals 13 residues. The V segment lost 4 bases and the J segment 4 bases; nucleotides outside the gene matches: 2.

There are a few counts of this clonotype. The V call is TRBV7-2, the J call TRBJ1-2, with a possible D match to TRBD1 (5 bases). Germline loops: CDR1 SGHTA, CDR2 FQGNSA. With 1 base removed from V and 0 bases from J, the gap between germline ends came to 9 bases. The length of the CDR3 is 15 residues. CDR3 region: CASSLVATANYGYTF. In DNA form, the CDR3 reads TGTGCCAGCAGCTTAGTGGCGACAGCTAACTATGGCTACACCTTC.

The rearrangement links TRBV29-1 to TRBJ2-1; 8 bases agree with TRBD2. There are 15 residues in the CDR3. After removal of 5 bases from V and 5 bases from J, the junction contained 11 bases not matched to a gene. CDR1 and CDR2 from the germline V gene are SQVTM and ANQGSEA. The CDR3 spells CSVKTGRALDNEQFF. DNA for the CDR3: TGCAGCGTTAAGACCGGGAGGGCCCTCGACAATGAGCAGTTCTTC.

The chain couples TRBV24-1 to TRBJ2-2; TRBD1 agrees at 7 bases. Germline loops: CDR1 KGHDR, CDR2 SFDVKD. This CDR3 spans 12 amino acids. V dropped 10 bases and J dropped 6; count of bases not matched to a gene: 4. DNA of the CDR3: TGTGCCACACAGGGGAAATCCGGGGAGCTGTTTTTT. This translates into CATQGKSGELFF.

Turning to this clonotype: A read error may account for a junction end that differs from germline. The chain uses TRBV28 and TRBJ2-7; D perhaps matches TRBD2 (6 bases). Germline CDR1 reads MDHEN; CDR2 reads SYDVKM. The CDR3 loop spans 14 amino acids. In nucleotides, the CDR3 is TGTGCCAGCAGTTGGCGCGGGAACATCTACGGGCAGTACTTC. It codes for CASSWRGNIYGQYF. Full variable domain (outside the CDR3, taken from reference TRBV28 and TRBJ2-7): DVKVTQSSRYLVKRTGEKVFLECVQDMDHENMFWYRQDPGLGLRLIYFSYDVKMKEKGDIPEGYSVSREKKERFSLILESASTNQTSMYLCASSWRGNIYGQYFGPGTRLTVT.

This clonotype turned up a few times. V is TRBV6-2 or TRBV6-3 and J is TRBJ2-4, with no clear D. Germline V gene lookup returns CDR1 MNHEY and CDR2 SVGEGT. The CDR3 contains 15 residues. Trimming pared 4 bases from V and 0 bases from J, leaving 10 bases between. The CDR3 nucleotides read TGTGCCAGCAGTTCTCCAGCTAGAGCCAAAAACATTCAGTACTTC. Encoded protein: CASSSPARAKNIQYF.

V usage is TRBV20-1 and J usage is TRBJ2-1; D ambiguous. The CDR3 runs to 15 residues. Trimming removed 0 bases from V and 0 bases from J, with 9 bases in between. The germline CDR1 and CDR2 sequences are DFQATT and SNEGSKA (reference sequence). Written as DNA, the CDR3 is TGCAGTGCTAGAGAGGAACGTAGCTCCTACAATGAGCAGTTCTTC. Amino acid sequence: CSAREERSSYNEQFF.

This clonotype was observed a few times. This chain joins TRBV2 and TRBJ2-3; unclear D gene. V lost 2 bases and J lost 7, with 4 bases in between. Germline values: CDR1 SNHLY, CDR2 FYNNEI. This CDR3 has 11 residues. The CDR3 sequence: CASSEQYTQYF. The CDR3 nucleotides are TGTGCCAGCAGTGAACAGTATACGCAGTATTTT.

With respect to this clonotype: At one end the junction does not follow the germline gene, possibly because of a read error. The gene calls are TRBV20-1 and TRBJ2-7; tentatively, D is TRBD2 (5 bases). The CDR3 totals 13 residues. Germline V gene lookup returns CDR1 DFQATT and CDR2 SNEGSKA (reference sequence). CDR3 sequence: CSPSPGVSYEQYF. DNA for the CDR3: TGCAGTCCTAGCCCCGGCGTAAGCTACGAGCAGTACTTC.

This chain uses TRBV25-1 with TRBJ2-1; TRBD2 matches at 14 bases. This CDR3 spans 15 amino acids. Germline CDR1 reads MGHDK; CDR2 reads SYGVNS. V lost 2 bases and J lost 6; bases outside the gene matches: 0. The CDR3 here is CASSEGTSGSNEQFF. The CDR3 DNA reads TGTGCCAGCAGTGAAGGGACTAGCGGGAGCAATGAGCAGTTCTTC.

The table lists this clonotype with a few counts. V and J are TRBV7-8 and TRBJ2-5, with 10 positions matching TRBD1. The DNA end is more similar to TRBJ2-7, so the J call may be wrong. The CDR3 sequence is 16 residues long. Germline V gene data show CDR1 as SGHVS and CDR2 as FQNEAQ. CDR3 protein: CASSLVLRTGGSEQYF. The CDR3 DNA is TGTGCCAGCAGCTTAGTTCTAAGGACAGGGGGATCCGAGCAGTACTTC.